This TCR beta chain appears in the sequencing data of a study of blood T cell repertoires in COVID-19. Study-level background: From the United States, Italy and Spain came samples of acute and convalescent COVID-19.

CDR1 and CDR2 from the germline V gene are SQVTM and ANQGSEA. This CDR3 region has 13 residues. Deletions cut 0 bases from V and 4 bases from J, with 7 bases between. Libraries were prepared by immunoSEQ multiplex PCR; TCRdb keeps only in-frame clonotypes and omits some of them. Of around 63,000 clones detected, approximately 92% appear once; the ten largest clones hold 15% to 20%. This TCR was recovered from a woman aged 60-70 years with COVID-19, enrolled during active disease. The chain couples TRBV29-1 to TRBJ1-3; TRBD1 is a possible D gene (5 bases). The sample consisted of peripheral blood. CDR3 nucleotide sequence: TGCAGCGTTGAAGATGGGGGGGGAAACACCATATATTTT. Translating it yields CSVEDGGGNTIYF.